The subject of this entry is one T cell receptor (beta chain). The antigen is unknown. This sample stems from a study of cytomegalovirus exposure and HLA in healthy donors. Study information: Within the Caucasian-associated ancestry cluster were 81% of the approximately 400 genotyped donors.

The CDR3 is 14 amino acids. V shed 8 bases, J shed 3 bases, and the junction held 8 bases outside the gene matches. Germline V gene data show CDR1 as WSHSY and CDR2 as SAAADI. Primers included in the PCR were 60 Vbeta and 13 Jbeta primers. Sequencing was performed with immunoSEQ multiplex PCR; in TCRdb, only in-frame clones are kept and a portion is missing. The repertoire consists of tens of thousands of clones, with around 73% occurring once and the leading ten covering about 3.3%. Study-wide results and caveats: In the analysis, some V segments, TRBV6-2 and TRBV6-3 included, were excluded as indistinguishable. The Asian-associated ancestry cluster reportedly had fewer N-insertions than the roughly 670-donor mean in a later analysis.

The V and J genes are TRBV10-2 and TRBJ2-7, with 9 bases matching TRBD2. The receptor was derived from a woman between 35 and 50 years old in good health and CMV-seronegative. What was sequenced was PBMCs. The CDR3 DNA reads as TGCGCCAGCGGGGGGACTAGCTTAGTCTACGAGCAGTACTTC. As protein: CASGGTSLVYEQYF.